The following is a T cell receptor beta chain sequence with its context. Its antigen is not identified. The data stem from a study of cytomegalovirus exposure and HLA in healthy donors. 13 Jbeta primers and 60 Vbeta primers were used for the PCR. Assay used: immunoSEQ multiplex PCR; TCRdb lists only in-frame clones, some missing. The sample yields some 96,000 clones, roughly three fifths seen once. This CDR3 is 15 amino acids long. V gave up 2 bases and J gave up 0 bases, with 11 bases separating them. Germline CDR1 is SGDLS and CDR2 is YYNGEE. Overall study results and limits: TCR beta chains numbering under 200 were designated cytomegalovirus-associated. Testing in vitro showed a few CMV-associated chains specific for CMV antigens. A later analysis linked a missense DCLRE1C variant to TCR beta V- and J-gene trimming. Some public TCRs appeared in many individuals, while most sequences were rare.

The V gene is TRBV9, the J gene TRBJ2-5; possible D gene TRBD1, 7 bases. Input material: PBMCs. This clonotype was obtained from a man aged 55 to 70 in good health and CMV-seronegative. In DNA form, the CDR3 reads TGTGCCAGCAGCGTCCAGGGGGGTTACCAAGAGACCCAGTACTTC. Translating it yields CASSVQGGYQETQYF.